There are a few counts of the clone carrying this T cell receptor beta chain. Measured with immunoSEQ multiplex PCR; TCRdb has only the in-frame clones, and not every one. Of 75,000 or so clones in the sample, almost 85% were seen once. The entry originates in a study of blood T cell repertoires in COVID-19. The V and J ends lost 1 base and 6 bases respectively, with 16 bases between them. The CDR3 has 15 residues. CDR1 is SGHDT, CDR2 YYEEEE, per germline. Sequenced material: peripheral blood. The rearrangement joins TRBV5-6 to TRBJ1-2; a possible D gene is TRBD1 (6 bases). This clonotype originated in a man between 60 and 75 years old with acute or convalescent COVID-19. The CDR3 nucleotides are TGTGCCAGCAGCTTGCTGGGGGCCCCGACGGATGGCTACACCTTC. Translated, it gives CASSLLGAPTDGYTF.